The 10 T cell receptor beta chains presented below share a single source sample, sequenced in a study of blood T cells in healthy people across ages (dated by TCRdb to between 2014 and 2017). The library relied on 5' RACE. The instrument was an Illumina HiSeq 2500. A second PCR of about 6 to 11 cycles was performed with a sample-barcoded 5' primer and a J-beta primer mix. The raw public data were reprocessed by TCRdb itself: fastp quality trimming at Q25, MiXCR clonotype calling, in-frame beta chains only. One record per CDR3 amino acid sequence lists the most common genes and DNA. In this sample the table shows 700,000 to 850,000 distinct CDR3 sequences, about 34% of which occur a single time. The ten biggest clones cover under 15% of the sample. The sequenced material came from blood. These receptors came from a man between 18 and 29 years old in good health.

The rearrangement links TRBV6-5 to TRBJ2-7; maybe TRBD2 (6 bases). V gave up 0 bases and J gave up 1 base, with 10 bases separating them. Germline lookup yields CDR1 MNHEY and CDR2 SVGAGI. The CDR3 has 15 amino acids. The DNA for the CDR3 is TGTGCCAGCAGTTACTCGGTCGCGGGGTCCTACGAGCAGTACTTC. It is translated as CASSYSVAGSYEQYF.

This clonotype was counted only a few times. The chain links TRBV6-1 to TRBJ1-1; perhaps TRBD1 as D (5 bases). This CDR3 region has 17 residues. V lost 6 bases, J lost 0 bases, and 20 bases lay in between. Germline CDR1 MNHNS, CDR2 SASEGT. The CDR3 is CASSDRGSLGVNTEAFF. CDR3 in DNA: TGTGCCAGCAGCGACCGGGGCTCACTCGGCGTGAACACTGAAGCTTTCTTT.

V and J are TRBV12-3 or TRBV12-4 and TRBJ2-7; D possibly corresponds to TRBD1 (6 bases). The J call could be wrong; TRBJ2-5 is a better fit for the DNA end. The CDR3 sequence is 16 residues long. DNA for the CDR3: TGTGCCAGCAGTCAACCAGGGGAACCCCTCCTCAAGACCCAGTACTTC. This gives the protein CASSQPGEPLLKTQYF.

V and J are TRBV5-1 and TRBJ2-7; 8 positions match TRBD2. The CDR3 is made up of 15 amino acids. V lost 4 bases and J lost 3; bases outside the gene matches: 9. Per germline, CDR1 SGHRS and CDR2 YFSETQ. For the CDR3, the DNA is TGCGCCAGCAGCACAGCCGGGACTAGTGACTACGAGCAGTACTTC. Amino acids: CASSTAGTSDYEQYF.

This clonotype was counted only a few times. The chain recombines TRBV12-3 or TRBV12-4 with TRBJ2-3; D is perhaps TRBD2 (5 bases). The CDR3 has 12 residues. Trimming stripped 11 bases from V and 1 base from J, with 10 bases between. CDR3 region: CAQSRGTDTQYF. The CDR3 coding sequence is TGTGCCCAATCGCGGGGCACAGATACGCAGTATTTT.

The chain couples TRBV29-1 to TRBJ1-1; TRBD1 might be the D (5 bases). The CDR3 contains 14 residues. Germline CDR1 SQVTM, CDR2 ANQGSEA. V lost 3 bases and J 3 bases, leaving 14 bases between the germline ends. CDR3 coding DNA: TGCAGCGTTGAGCGTCGGGCGGGGCACACTGAAGCTTTCTTT. It is translated as CSVERRAGHTEAFF.

The J gene is TRBJ2-7, the V gene TRBV7-9, with D maybe TRBD1 (6 bases). The CDR3 totals 13 residues. V shed 6 bases and J shed 7 bases, with 16 bases lying between them. Looked up from germline, CDR1 is SEHNR and CDR2 is FQNEAQ (reference sequence). The DNA of the CDR3 is TGTGCCAGCAGAGAGACAGGTGAGGATGAGCAGTACTTC. Protein product: CASRETGEDEQYF. The full variable domain, rest sourced from reference TRBV7-9 and TRBJ2-7, is DTGVSQNPRHKITKRGQNVTFRCDPISEHNRLYWYRQTLGQGPEFLTYFQNEAQLEKSRLLSDRFSAERPKGSFSTLEIQRTEQGDSAMYLCASRETGEDEQYFGPGTRLTVT.

The rearrangement links TRBV6-5 to TRBJ2-1; D call uncertain. The J call is doubtful: the DNA matches TRBJ2-7 better. Looked up from germline, CDR1 is MNHEY and CDR2 is SVGAGI. The CDR3 is 11 amino acids. CDR3 residues: CASVGYNEQYF. The DNA for the CDR3 is TGTGCCAGCGTGGGCTACAATGAGCAGTACTTC.

At least ten counts were recorded for this clonotype. This chain links TRBV6-4 with TRBJ2-1, with TRBD2 matching over 9 bases. The CDR3 runs to 14 residues. With V trimmed by 6 bases and J by 8 bases, 8 bases remained unmatched. Germline V gives CDR1 MRHNA, CDR2 SNTAGT. The CDR3 sequence: CASSWTSEGYEQFF. DNA of the CDR3: TGTGCCAGCAGCTGGACTAGCGAGGGATATGAGCAGTTCTTC.

This clonotype was observed a single time. A much bigger clone sits one base away, suggesting this may be a read error. The gene calls are TRBV12-3 or TRBV12-4 and TRBJ2-7; D not resolved. Near its end, the DNA agrees better with TRBJ2-5, so the J call may be wrong. The CDR3 is 14 amino acids. The CDR3 here is CTSSLPSSRETQYF. CDR3 DNA sequence: TGTACCAGCAGTCTACCCTCTTCCCGGGAGACCCAGTACTTC.